Presented here are 22 T cell receptor beta chains from one specimen sequenced in a study of T cell repertoires in cytomegalovirus infection. MiXCR was run by TCRdb on the reads, yielding one entry per CDR3 protein. The sample includes over 450,000 distinct CDR3 sequences, 10% to 12% seen only once; the top ten take 10%. Sequencing input: PBMCs. These receptors all come from a human donor in good health (CMV status not recorded). Some clones in this sample may be carry-over from other donors' samples.

The table lists this clonotype with many counts. The gene calls are TRBV11-2 and TRBJ1-4; 8 positions agree with TRBD1. With V trimmed by 5 bases and J by 5 bases, 13 bases remained unmatched. CDR3 length: 17 residues. Germline CDR1 reads SGHAT; CDR2 reads FQNNGV. CDR3 region: CASSPEALDRENEKLFF. CDR3 nucleotides: TGTGCCAGCAGCCCAGAAGCCTTGGACAGGGAAAATGAAAAACTGTTTTTT.

This clonotype was seen a handful of times. The rearrangement links TRBV18 to TRBJ2-1; tentatively, D is TRBD1 (6 bases). Germline V lookup: CDR1 KGHSH, CDR2 LQKENI. The CDR3 is 15 amino acids. With 2 bases removed from V and 5 bases from J, the gap between germline ends came to 13 bases. This chain's CDR3 is CASSPRAGDNNEQFF. In nucleotides, the CDR3 is TGTGCCAGCTCACCAAGGGCAGGGGACAACAATGAGCAGTTCTTC.

This clonotype was counted ten times or more. The chain links TRBV5-5 to TRBJ1-1; 7 nucleotides agree with TRBD1. J gave up 0 bases and V 4 bases, and 9 bases lay outside the gene matches. Looked up from germline, CDR1 is SGHKS and CDR2 is YYEKEE (reference sequence). This CDR3 spans 16 amino acids. CDR3 sequence: CASSGDSRGMNTEAFF. In DNA form, the CDR3 reads TGTGCCAGCAGCGGGGACAGTCGGGGGATGAACACTGAAGCTTTCTTT.

The chain carries TRBV6-6 and TRBJ2-7, with TRBD1 identical over 11 bases. The CDR3 consists of 16 residues. Germline CDR1 is MNHNY and CDR2 is SVGAGI (reference sequence). V dropped 6 bases and J dropped 4; count of bases not matched to a gene: 11. CDR3 amino acids: CASSNSRTGGLYEQYF. DNA for the CDR3: TGTGCCAGCAGCAACTCCCGGACAGGGGGCCTTTACGAGCAGTACTTC.

The sample holds many counts of this clonotype. The chain employs TRBV20-1 and TRBJ1-5, with 7 bases fitting TRBD1. The J segment lost 5 bases and the V segment lost 6 bases, leaving 7 bases of the junction unmatched. The CDR3 is 13 amino acids. Germline loops: CDR1 DFQATT, CDR2 SNEGSKA (reference sequence). CDR3 DNA: TGCAGTGCCTCGACAGGGACATATCAGCCCCAGCATTTT. It specifies CSASTGTYQPQHF.

The chain joins TRBV14 to TRBJ2-3, with D hard to call. The V end lost 1 base, the J end lost 8 bases, and 7 bases lay between the germline ends. The CDR3 runs to 12 residues. Germline lookup yields CDR1 SGHDN and CDR2 FVKESK. CDR3 sequence reads: CASSQGKGTQYF. In DNA, the CDR3 is TGTGCCAGCAGCCAAGGAAAGGGTACGCAGTATTTT.

This clonotype was detected many times. This chain uses TRBV7-2 with TRBJ1-5; unclear D gene. The CDR3 runs 13 residues. Trimming cost V 5 bases and J 3 bases, with 8 bases left between them. The germline CDR1 and CDR2 sequences are SGHTA and FQGNSA. CDR3 sequence (DNA): TGTGCCAGCAGCCCGAGGTACAATCAGCCCCAGCATTTT. It translates to CASSPRYNQPQHF.

To note about this clonotype: A much larger clone lies one base from this, so it may be a read error. CDR3 sequence (DNA): TGTGTCAGCTCACCACCCCCGACGAGGGCCACTGAAGCTTTCTTT. Encoded protein: CVSSPPPTRATEAFF. The chain has TRBV18 and TRBJ1-1, with no clear D. The CDR3 runs 15 residues. The germline V gene encodes CDR1 KGHSH and CDR2 LQKENI.

The J gene is TRBJ2-5, the V gene TRBV4-1; a possible D gene is TRBD2 (5 bases). The CDR3 has 19 amino acids. Germline lookup yields CDR1 MGHRA and CDR2 YSYEKL. The germline V and J ends were trimmed by 1 base and 3 bases, with 24 bases remaining between them. CDR3 region: CASSQGIAGISAFEETQYF. Written as DNA, the CDR3 is TGCGCCAGCAGCCAAGGAATCGCCGGGATCTCGGCTTTCGAAGAGACCCAGTACTTC.

This clonotype was detected many times. V usage is TRBV5-6 and J usage is TRBJ1-2, with D hard to call. This CDR3 comprises 15 residues. The germline V gene encodes CDR1 SGHDT and CDR2 YYEEEE. The V and J ends lost 2 bases and 4 bases respectively, with 15 bases between them. CDR3 region: CASSFSPDSPYGYTF. The CDR3 region has the DNA TGTGCCAGCAGCTTTTCACCAGACTCTCCCTATGGCTACACCTTC.

This clonotype showed up just a few times. J is TRBJ1-1 and V is TRBV7-6; D is uncertain. Germline V lookup: CDR1 SGHVS, CDR2 FNYEAQ. Trimming took 1 base from V and 4 from J, leaving 10 bases between them. There are 14 residues in the CDR3. The CDR3: CASSLGDGGTEAFF. CDR3 bases: TGTGCCAGCAGCTTAGGAGACGGAGGCACTGAAGCTTTCTTT.

This clonotype has ten or more counts. The chain links TRBV28 to TRBJ2-7, with a tentative D call TRBD2 (6 bases). Trimming pared 2 bases from V and 3 bases from J, leaving 11 bases between. CDR3 length: 14 amino acids. Per germline, CDR1 MDHEN and CDR2 SYDVKM. The CDR3 is CASSLTPGLYEQYF. The CDR3 coding sequence is TGTGCCAGCAGTTTAACCCCGGGACTCTACGAGCAGTACTTC.

This clonotype was counted ten times or more. The chain uses TRBV7-6 and TRBJ2-2; TRBD2 agrees at 7 bases. J was trimmed by 5 bases and V by 1 base; bases with no gene match: 4. This CDR3 is 15 amino acids long. Looked up from germline, CDR1 is SGHVS and CDR2 is FNYEAQ. The CDR3 protein is CASSLEAGLTGELFF. For the CDR3, the DNA is TGTGCCAGCAGCTTAGAAGCGGGGTTGACCGGGGAGCTGTTTTTT.

This clonotype was recorded at least ten times. This chain links TRBV6-4 with TRBJ2-5, with D perhaps TRBD1 or TRBD2 (6 bases each). Germline V CDR1 and CDR2: MRHNA, SNTAGT. This CDR3 spans 13 amino acids. V lost 3 bases, J lost 7 bases, and 12 bases lay in between. The DNA for the CDR3 is TGTGCCAGCAGTGAATACGAGGGGGGGACCCAGTACTTC. It specifies CASSEYEGGTQYF.

The V and J genes are TRBV28 and TRBJ2-1; possibly TRBD2 for D (6 bases). The V gene lost 2 bases and the J gene lost 11 bases, with 10 bases spanning the gap. The CDR3 sequence is 12 residues long. Germline assignment: CDR1 MDHEN and CDR2 SYDVKM. CDR3 nucleotide sequence: TGTGCCAGCAGTTTAGGACTACCACAGCAGTTCTTC. Translating it yields CASSLGLPQQFF.

This clonotype has at least ten counts. The chain recombines TRBV28 with TRBJ1-2, with TRBD1 matching over 7 bases. Looked up from germline, CDR1 is MDHEN and CDR2 is SYDVKM. The CDR3 sequence is 16 residues long. The trim removed 6 bases at V and 7 bases at J, leaving 17 bases unmatched. The CDR3 loop is CASRLPTTGRGGGYTF. CDR3 DNA sequence: TGTGCCAGCAGGTTACCAACGACAGGGAGGGGTGGTGGCTACACCTTC.

This clonotype was seen a handful of times. This sequence joins TRBV30 and TRBJ1-1; D gene ambiguous. V shed 2 bases and J shed 7 bases, with 5 bases lying between them. The germline CDR1 and CDR2 sequences are GTSNPN and SVGIG (reference sequence). The CDR3 is 10 residues long. CDR3 region: CAWSRNEAFF. The CDR3 DNA reads TGTGCCTGGAGTAGAAATGAAGCTTTCTTT.

Only one count was recorded for this clonotype. CDR3 sequence: CASSHGRGQDTGELFF. The CDR3 DNA reads TGCGCCAGCAGCCATGGGAGGGGGCAGGACACCGGGGAGCTGTTTTTT. This chain links TRBV4-3 with TRBJ2-2, with D perhaps matching TRBD1 or TRBD2 (7 bases each). Germline CDR1 is LGHNA and CDR2 is YSLEER. The V end was cut by 3 bases, the J end by 3 bases, with 14 bases between. The CDR3 has 16 amino acids.

There are a few counts of this clonotype. This chain joins TRBV20-1 and TRBJ1-2; 7 bases line up with TRBD1. V lost 5 bases and J lost 4; bases outside the gene matches: 7. CDR1 DFQATT and CDR2 SNEGSKA come from the germline V gene (reference sequence). The CDR3 totals 13 residues. The CDR3 spells CSASGTDRYGYTF. CDR3 coding DNA: TGCAGTGCTTCGGGGACAGACCGCTATGGCTACACCTTC.

This chain links TRBV5-4 with TRBJ2-2; TRBD2 aligns across 7 bases. The CDR3 runs to 16 residues. The germline V gene encodes CDR1 SGHNT and CDR2 YYREEE (reference sequence). With V trimmed by 1 base and J by 1 base, 4 bases remained unmatched. CDR3 bases: TGTGCCAGCAGCTTGATGCGGGAGATGAACACCGGGGAGCTGTTTTTT. It specifies CASSLMREMNTGELFF.

This chain uses TRBV19 with TRBJ2-1, with D possibly TRBD2 on 6 matching bases. The CDR3 loop spans 15 amino acids. Trimming took off 1 base at V and 5 bases at J, with 12 bases between the two ends. Looked up from germline, CDR1 is LNHDA and CDR2 is SQIVND (reference sequence). DNA of the CDR3: TGTGCCAGTAGTATAGTTCGCGGGGTCGACAATGAGCAGTTCTTC. Translation gives CASSIVRGVDNEQFF.

This clonotype was seen a few times. This chain joins TRBV20-1 and TRBJ1-2, with 7 bases identical to TRBD1. The CDR3 consists of 16 residues. After removal of 0 bases from V and 8 bases from J, the junction contained 15 bases not matched to a gene. Germline V gene sequence: CDR1 DFQATT, CDR2 SNEGSKA (reference sequence). CDR3 sequence: CSARDPGQNVLRGYTF. CDR3 in DNA: TGCAGTGCTAGAGATCCGGGACAGAACGTTTTGAGGGGCTACACCTTC.